The 26 T cell receptor beta chains presented below share a single source sample, sequenced in a study of long-term antiretroviral therapy in people with HIV. Run at survey level, the immunoSEQ assay was version v3.0. Clones were sequenced by immunoSEQ multiplex PCR, and TCRdb holds only the in-frame ones, with some missing. The sample lists more than 15,000 clones, 91% seen once, with about 8.9% in the top ten. This specimen consisted of unsorted PBMCs, obtained 0.3 years after starting antiretroviral therapy. Receptors originate from a man aged 55 to 69 with HIV.

The V and J genes are TRBV9 and TRBJ2-2; 9 bases align to TRBD1. Germline V CDR1 and CDR2: SGDLS, YYNGEE. The junction had 12 bases not matched to a gene; V was cut back by 3 bases and J by 3 bases. This CDR3 comprises 18 residues. The CDR3 loop reads CASSDNLDRGRYTGELFF. Here the CDR3 DNA reads TGTGCCAGCAGCGACAATTTGGACAGGGGACGGTACACCGGGGAGCTGTTTTTT.

This chain joins TRBV7-2 and TRBJ2-7; 8 nucleotides align to TRBD1. This CDR3 comprises 18 residues. CDR1 and CDR2 from the germline V gene are SGHTA and FQGNSA. After removal of 5 bases from V and 6 bases from J, the junction contained 21 bases not matched to a gene. Written as DNA, the CDR3 is TGTGCCAGCAGCCCCCTCGGTCCTGGACAGGGTGGTAGAGGCGAGCAGTACTTC. The encoded protein is CASSPLGPGQGGRGEQYF. Based on the CDR3 plus reference TRBV7-2 and TRBJ2-7, the full variable domain is GAGVSQSPSNKVTEKGKDVELRCDPISGHTALYWYRQSLGQGLEFLIYFQGNSAPDKSGLPSDRFSAERTGGSVSTLTIQRTQQEDSAVYLCASSPLGPGQGGRGEQYFGPGTRLTVT.

The chain is built from TRBV7-2 and TRBJ1-5, with D possibly matching TRBD1 (5 bases). V lost 0 bases to trimming and J lost 1 base, with 10 bases between them. CDR3 length: 16 amino acids. CDR1 is SGHTA, CDR2 FQGNSA, per germline. The CDR3 loop is CASSLASGNSNQPQHF. CDR3 in DNA: TGTGCCAGCAGCTTAGCGTCAGGGAACAGCAATCAGCCCCAGCATTTT.

The chain uses TRBV5-1 and TRBJ1-2, with 7 bases lining up with TRBD1. V lost 0 bases, J lost 7 bases, and 9 bases stayed unmatched. Germline V gene data show CDR1 as SGHRS and CDR2 as YFSETQ. The CDR3 loop spans 15 amino acids. This CDR3 reads CASSLAWGQISGYTF. DNA for the CDR3: TGCGCCAGCAGCTTGGCCTGGGGACAGATATCTGGCTACACCTTC.

The sample holds one count of this clone. This rearrangement joins TRBV7-2 to TRBJ2-5; D might be TRBD2 (6 bases). CDR3 size: 15 residues. The germline V gene encodes CDR1 SGHTA and CDR2 FQGNSA. Trimming shortened V by 2 bases and J by 0 bases, and 10 bases separated the two germline ends. As DNA, the CDR3 is TGTGCCAGCAGCTTATACGGGGGACACCAAGAGACCCAGTACTTC. Translated, it gives CASSLYGGHQETQYF.

V is TRBV12-5 and J is TRBJ2-2; possible D gene TRBD2, 6 bases. The V end was cut by 0 bases, the J end by 7 bases, with 9 bases between. The CDR3 length is 14 residues. Germline CDR1 reads LGHNT; CDR2 reads FRNRAP. The CDR3 DNA reads TGTGCTAGTGGTTTGGTAGCGGGTGTCGGGGAGCTGTTTTTT. Its translation is CASGLVAGVGELFF. The full variable domain, in which reference TRBV12-5 and TRBJ2-2 provide the parts outside the CDR3, is DARVTQTPRHKVTEMGQEVTMRCQPILGHNTVFWYRQTMMQGLELLAYFRNRAPLDDSGMPKDRFSAEMPDATLATLKIQPSEPRDSAVYFCASGLVAGVGELFFGEGSRLTVL.

The rearrangement links TRBV4-1 to TRBJ2-7; 7 positions agree with TRBD2. CDR1 is MGHRA and CDR2 is YSYEKL in the germline V gene. The length of the CDR3 is 16 residues. Trimming took 4 bases from V and 3 from J; bases not matched to a gene: 12. The CDR3 is CASSRPSASGDYEQYF. The DNA for the CDR3 is TGCGCCAGCAGCCGACCTTCGGCTAGCGGAGACTACGAGCAGTACTTC.

This chain connects TRBV5-4 to TRBJ2-7; D is perhaps TRBD1 (5 bases). The CDR3 sequence is 13 residues long. CDR1 SGHNT and CDR2 YYREEE come from the germline V gene (reference sequence). The ends were cut back, 3 bases at V and 6 bases at J, with 13 bases in the middle. The CDR3, as DNA: TGTGCCAGCAGCTACCTACAGGCAGGCGAGCAGTACTTC. Protein sequence: CASSYLQAGEQYF. Full variable domain (remainder filled in from reference TRBV5-4 and TRBJ2-7): ETGVTQSPTHLIKTRGQQVTLRCSSQSGHNTVSWYQQALGQGPQFIFQYYREEENGRGNFPPRFSGLQFPNYSSELNVNALELDDSALYLCASSYLQAGEQYFGPGTRLTVT.

This rearrangement joins TRBV2 to TRBJ2-7, with 8 bases matching TRBD1. The CDR3 has 12 amino acids. V was clipped by 5 bases and J by 8 bases; unmatched bases: 5. Germline CDR1 is SNHLY and CDR2 is FYNNEI. CDR3 DNA: TGTGCCAGCAGTAGACAGGGGAGTAAGCAGTACTTC. This encodes CASSRQGSKQYF.

By share of the sample, this clone is medium-sized. This chain joins TRBV9 and TRBJ2-4; D remains unclear. Germline V gene lookup returns CDR1 SGDLS and CDR2 YYNGEE. The CDR3 runs 18 residues. V was shortened by 4 bases and J by 0 bases, with 20 bases between the two germline ends. The CDR3 reads CASSPSDGLHLAKNIQYF. The CDR3 DNA is TGTGCCAGCAGCCCTTCGGACGGGCTACATCTAGCCAAAAACATTCAGTACTTC.

This chain connects TRBV11-2 to TRBJ2-3, with D tentatively TRBD2 (6 bases). The germline gives CDR1 SGHAT, CDR2 FQNNGV. The ends were cut back, 6 bases at V and 2 bases at J, with 15 bases in the middle. CDR3 length equals 15 residues. DNA for the CDR3: TGTGCCAGCAGATCACTGGCGGGAACCACAGATACGCAGTATTTT. Translating gives CASRSLAGTTDTQYF.

CDR3 bases: TGTGGATCCCAGCTAAGCTCTGGAAACACCATATATTTT. Translated: CGSQLSSGNTIYF. This chain joins TRBV6-1 and TRBJ1-3; D is unclear. Germline V CDR1 and CDR2: MNHNS, SASEGT. The CDR3 is 13 amino acids.

The chain combines TRBV10-1 with TRBJ2-5; no definite D call. V was shortened by 3 bases and J by 5 bases, with 10 bases between the two germline ends. The CDR3 length is 13 residues. Germline-derived CDR1 and CDR2 are WNHNN and SYGVQD (reference sequence). In nucleotides, the CDR3 is TGCGCCAGCAGTGAATGGGTGGGGGAGACCCAGTACTTC. Translating gives CASSEWVGETQYF.

The CDR3 region has the DNA TGTGCCAGCAGCCCTGGGGGCGGCAATCAGCCCCAGCATTTT. Translation gives CASSPGGGNQPQHF. This sequence joins TRBV9 and TRBJ1-5, with TRBD1 as a possible D gene (6 bases). V lost 4 bases, J lost 2 bases, and 10 bases lay in between. This CDR3 comprises 14 residues. Germline assignment: CDR1 SGDLS and CDR2 YYNGEE.

The J gene is TRBJ2-1, the V gene TRBV30, with 9 bases lining up with TRBD2. Germline CDR1 reads GTSNPN; CDR2 reads SVGIG (reference sequence). V lost 5 bases to trimming and J lost 9 bases; unmatched junction nucleotides: 11. The CDR3 length is 14 residues. The CDR3 protein is CAWYSGSYDSEQFF. The DNA for the CDR3 is TGTGCCTGGTATAGCGGGAGTTACGATAGTGAGCAGTTCTTC.

This chain connects TRBV9 to TRBJ2-4, with 9 bases aligning to TRBD2. The CDR3 is 14 amino acids. The germline V gene encodes CDR1 SGDLS and CDR2 YYNGEE. V was clipped by 0 bases and J by 7 bases; unmatched bases: 2. This CDR3 reads CASSVDGLANIQYF. The CDR3 DNA reads TGTGCCAGCAGCGTAGACGGACTAGCGAACATTCAGTACTTC.

The chain recombines TRBV5-1 with TRBJ1-2, with unresolved D. The V end was cut by 4 bases, the J end by 6 bases, with 13 bases between. Germline V gene lookup returns CDR1 SGHRS and CDR2 YFSETQ. CDR3 length: 13 residues. CDR3 DNA sequence: TGCGCCAGCAGCCCACGAGGGTCGCATGGCTACACCTTC. Translated, it gives CASSPRGSHGYTF.

The chain is built from TRBV5-1 and TRBJ2-2; the match to TRBD2 covers 9 bases. The ends lost 1 base at V and 6 bases at J; junction bases unmatched: 4. This CDR3 has 15 amino acids. Germline V gene sequence: CDR1 SGHRS, CDR2 YFSETQ. The CDR3 sequence is CASSLSSGSSGELFF. The DNA of the CDR3 is TGCGCCAGCAGCTTGAGTAGCGGGAGCTCCGGGGAGCTGTTTTTT. The complete variable domain, with remaining parts taken from reference TRBV5-1 and TRBJ2-2, reads KAGVTQTPRYLIKTRGQQVTLSCSPISGHRSVSWYQQTPGQGLQFLFEYFSETQRNKGNFPGRFSGRQFSNSRSEMNVSTLELGDSALYLCASSLSSGSSGELFFGEGSRLTVL.

This sequence joins TRBV6-5 and TRBJ1-3; a possible D gene is TRBD1 (6 bases). The germline CDR1 and CDR2 sequences are MNHEY and SVGAGI. There are 15 residues in the CDR3. V lost 0 bases and J lost 5, with 11 bases in between. This chain's CDR3 is CASSYSGGRRNTIYF. The CDR3 DNA is TGTGCCAGCAGTTACTCAGGGGGGAGGAGAAACACCATATATTTT.

This chain uses TRBV5-6 with TRBJ2-3; 7 positions match TRBD2. Germline-derived CDR1 and CDR2 are SGHDT and YYEEEE. The ends lost 4 bases at V and 0 bases at J; junction bases unmatched: 14. The CDR3 extends over 18 amino acids. CDR3: CASSIAFTAGPSTDTQYF. The CDR3 DNA reads as TGTGCCAGCAGCATTGCGTTTACAGCGGGGCCTAGCACAGATACGCAGTATTTT.

The chain recombines TRBV9 with TRBJ1-2, with a possible D match to TRBD1 (5 bases). In germline, CDR1 is SGDLS, CDR2 YYNGEE. The germline V and J ends were trimmed by 4 bases and 3 bases, with 25 bases remaining between them. The CDR3 loop spans 18 amino acids. CDR3: CASSTSATAPLIDYGYTF. The CDR3 DNA reads as TGTGCCAGCAGCACCAGTGCGACAGCCCCGCTAATAGACTATGGCTACACCTTC.

CDR3 DNA sequence: TGTGCCAGCAGTTTATGGACTAGCGGAGTGAGCACAGATACGCAGTATTTT. Residues: CASSLWTSGVSTDTQYF. J is TRBJ2-3 and V is TRBV28, with 9 bases that match TRBD2. Losses at the gene ends were 0 bases for V and 0 bases for J; bases not matched to a gene: 4. Germline V CDR1 and CDR2: MDHEN, SYDVKM. CDR3 length equals 17 residues.

This clone was picked up a small number of times. The chain recombines TRBV6-1 with TRBJ1-5; TRBD1 is a possible D gene (6 bases). Trimming shortened V by 3 bases and J by 5 bases, and 14 bases separated the two germline ends. The CDR3 length is 15 residues. Germline V lookup: CDR1 MNHNS, CDR2 SASEGT. The CDR3 is CASSDVQGRDQPQHF. The CDR3 DNA follows: TGTGCCAGCAGTGACGTACAGGGAAGGGATCAGCCCCAGCATTTT.

This rearrangement joins TRBV11-2 to TRBJ2-2, with a tentative D call TRBD2 (7 bases). CDR1 and CDR2 from the germline V gene are SGHAT and FQNNGV. Trimming took 10 bases from V and 0 from J, leaving 12 bases between them. CDR3 length: 14 residues. CDR3 loop: CATRGGANTGELFF. Written as DNA, the CDR3 is TGTGCCACCCGCGGGGGCGCGAACACCGGGGAGCTGTTTTTT.

The chain joins TRBV4-1 to TRBJ2-2; 10 nucleotides line up with TRBD1. J lost 7 bases, V lost 1 base, and 6 bases had no gene match. CDR3 length: 16 amino acids. The germline V gene has CDR1 MGHRA and CDR2 YSYEKL. CDR3 sequence: CASSQVGGQGFGELFF. Written as DNA, the CDR3 is TGCGCCAGCAGCCAAGTGGGGGGACAGGGGTTCGGGGAGCTGTTTTTT.

The chain carries TRBV7-3 and TRBJ2-3, with 8 bases lining up with TRBD1. The CDR3 covers 21 residues. The ends lost 6 bases at V and 3 bases at J; junction bases unmatched: 26. Germline CDR1 reads SGHTA; CDR2 reads FQGTGA. The CDR3 protein is CASSSAPQRPQTGGWTDTQYF. In DNA, the CDR3 is TGTGCCAGCAGTTCCGCGCCCCAAAGGCCCCAAACAGGGGGATGGACAGATACGCAGTATTTT.